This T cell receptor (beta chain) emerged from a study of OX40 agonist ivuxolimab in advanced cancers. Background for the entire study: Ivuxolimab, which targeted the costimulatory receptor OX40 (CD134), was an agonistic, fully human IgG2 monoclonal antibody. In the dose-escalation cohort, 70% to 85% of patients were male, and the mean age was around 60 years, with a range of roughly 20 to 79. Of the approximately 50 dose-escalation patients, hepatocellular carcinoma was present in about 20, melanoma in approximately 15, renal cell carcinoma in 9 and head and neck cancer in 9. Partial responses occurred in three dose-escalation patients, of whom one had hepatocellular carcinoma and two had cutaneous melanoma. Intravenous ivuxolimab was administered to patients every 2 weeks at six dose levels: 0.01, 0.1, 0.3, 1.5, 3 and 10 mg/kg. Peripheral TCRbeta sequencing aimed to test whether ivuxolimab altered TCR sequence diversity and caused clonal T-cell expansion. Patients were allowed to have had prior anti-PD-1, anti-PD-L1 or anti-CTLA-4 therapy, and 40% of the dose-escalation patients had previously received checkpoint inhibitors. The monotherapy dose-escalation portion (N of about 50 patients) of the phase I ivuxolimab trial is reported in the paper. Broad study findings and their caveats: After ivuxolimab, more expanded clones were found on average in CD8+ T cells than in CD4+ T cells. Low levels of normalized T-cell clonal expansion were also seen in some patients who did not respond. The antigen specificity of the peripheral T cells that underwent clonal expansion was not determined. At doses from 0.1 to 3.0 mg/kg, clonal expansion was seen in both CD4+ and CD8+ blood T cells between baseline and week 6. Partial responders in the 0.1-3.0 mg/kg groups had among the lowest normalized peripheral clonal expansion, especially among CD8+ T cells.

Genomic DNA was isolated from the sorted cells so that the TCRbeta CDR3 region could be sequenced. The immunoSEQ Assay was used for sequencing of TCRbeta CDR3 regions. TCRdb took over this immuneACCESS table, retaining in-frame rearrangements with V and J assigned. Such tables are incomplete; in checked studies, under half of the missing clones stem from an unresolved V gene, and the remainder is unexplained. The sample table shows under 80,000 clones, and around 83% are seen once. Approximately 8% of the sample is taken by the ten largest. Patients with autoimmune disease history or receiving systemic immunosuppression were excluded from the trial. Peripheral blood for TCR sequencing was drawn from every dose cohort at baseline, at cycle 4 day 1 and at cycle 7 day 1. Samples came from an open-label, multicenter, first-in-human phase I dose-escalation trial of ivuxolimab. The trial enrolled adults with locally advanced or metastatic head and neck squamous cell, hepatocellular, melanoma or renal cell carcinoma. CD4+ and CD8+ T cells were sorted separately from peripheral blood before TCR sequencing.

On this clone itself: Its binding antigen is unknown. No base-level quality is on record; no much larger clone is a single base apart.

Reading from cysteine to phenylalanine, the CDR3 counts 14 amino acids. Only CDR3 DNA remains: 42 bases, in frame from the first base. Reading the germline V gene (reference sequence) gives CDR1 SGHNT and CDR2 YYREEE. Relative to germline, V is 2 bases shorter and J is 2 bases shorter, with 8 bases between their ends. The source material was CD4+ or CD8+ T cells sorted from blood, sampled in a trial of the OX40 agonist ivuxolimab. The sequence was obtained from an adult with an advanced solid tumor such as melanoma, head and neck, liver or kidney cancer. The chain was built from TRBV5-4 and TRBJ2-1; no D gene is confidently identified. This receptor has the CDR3 CASSLPSAYNEQFF. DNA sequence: TGTGCCAGCAGCTTACCTAGTGCCTACAATGAGCAGTTCTTC.